Listed here are 19 T cell receptor beta chains from one sample, sequenced in a study of blood T cell repertoires in COVID-19. Libraries were prepared by immunoSEQ multiplex PCR; TCRdb keeps only in-frame clonotypes and omits some of them. This sample carries roughly 180,000 clones, approximately 84% of them seen once, and the ten largest clones take about 6%. Input material: PBMCs or T cells enriched from blood (not recorded which). These receptors were taken from a middle-aged woman with acute COVID-19.

In its sample, this clone was seen once. Other DNA sequences in the same sample also yield this CDR3. This sequence joins TRBV18 and TRBJ2-1; TRBD2 matches at 7 bases. The CDR3 loop spans 14 amino acids. After removal of 3 bases from V and 3 bases from J, the junction contained 2 bases not matched to a gene. Germline loops: CDR1 KGHSH, CDR2 LQKENI. CDR3 bases: TGTGCCAGCTCACCGACTAGCAGCTACAATGAGCAGTTCTTC. Translation: CASSPTSSYNEQFF. The full variable domain, its missing parts supplied by reference TRBV18 and TRBJ2-1, is NAGVMQNPRHLVRRRGQEARLRCSPMKGHSHVYWYRQLPEEGLKFMVYLQKENIIDESGMPKERFSAEFPKEGPSILRIQQVVRGDSAAYFCASSPTSSYNEQFFGPGTRLTVL.

This clone occurred a few times. The rearrangement links TRBV14 to TRBJ2-1; D possibly corresponds to TRBD2 (6 bases). The V gene's germline CDR1 is SGHDN and CDR2 FVKESK. Trimming removed 3 bases at V and 0 bases at J, with 12 bases between. This CDR3 region has 16 residues. In nucleotides, the CDR3 is TGTGCCAGCAGCCATGACCGGGACTCCTCCTACAATGAGCAGTTCTTC. The encoded protein is CASSHDRDSSYNEQFF.

The chain employs TRBV2 and TRBJ1-1; possibly TRBD1 for D (6 bases). The V end lost 8 bases, the J end lost 4 bases, and 14 bases lay between the germline ends. CDR3 length equals 13 residues. The germline V gene has CDR1 SNHLY and CDR2 FYNNEI. The CDR3 loop is CASDAGAGTEAFF. For the CDR3, the DNA is TGTGCCAGCGACGCAGGGGCAGGCACTGAAGCTTTCTTT.

V gene TRBV5-1 combines with J gene TRBJ2-3, with 9 positions matching TRBD2. Per the germline V gene, CDR1 is SGHRS and CDR2 is YFSETQ. V lost 2 bases, J lost 6 bases, and 4 bases stayed unmatched. This CDR3 spans 14 amino acids. The CDR3 loop is CASSFIAGADTQYF. The CDR3 bases are TGCGCCAGCAGCTTTATAGCGGGAGCTGATACGCAGTATTTT.

This sequence joins TRBV28 and TRBJ1-2, with a weak D call TRBD1 (5 bases). V was cut by 5 bases and J by 3 bases, with 16 bases left in between. There are 15 residues in the CDR3. Germline V gene data show CDR1 as MDHEN and CDR2 as SYDVKM. CDR3 protein: CASSLPPLRDYGYTF. The CDR3 nucleotides read TGTGCCAGCAGTCTTCCGCCACTCAGGGACTATGGCTACACCTTC.

There are a few counts of this clone. The gene calls are TRBV19 and TRBJ2-7; weak D call: TRBD1 (5 bases). CDR1 is LNHDA, CDR2 SQIVND, per germline (reference sequence). This CDR3 region has 14 residues. V was cut by 4 bases and J by 0 bases, with 10 bases left in between. CDR3 coding DNA: TGTGCCAGTAGTACAGGGCCGTTCTCCTACGAGCAGTACTTC. It codes for CASSTGPFSYEQYF.

This clone was observed a few times. The V gene is TRBV14, the J gene TRBJ1-1, with D hard to call. CDR1 and CDR2 from the germline V gene are SGHDN and FVKESK. This CDR3 has 16 amino acids. The V end lost 4 bases, the J end lost 4 bases, and 19 bases lay between the germline ends. For the CDR3, the DNA is TGTGCCAGCAGCCCAAAGTTCGGTGACCGGAGCACTGAAGCTTTCTTT. Its protein is CASSPKFGDRSTEAFF.

This chain uses TRBV3-1 (or the pseudogene TRBV3-2) with TRBJ1-2, with TRBD1 matching 8 bases. Germline loops: CDR1 LGHDT, CDR2 YNNKEL (reference sequence). Trimming removed 3 bases from V and 7 bases from J; junction bases left unmatched: 1. There are 12 residues in the CDR3. The CDR3 region has the DNA TGTGCCAGCAGCCAGGACAGGGCTGGCTACACCTTC. Residues: CASSQDRAGYTF.

The rearrangement joins TRBV6-5 to TRBJ2-7; TRBD2 matches at 16 bases. The V segment lost 7 bases and the J segment 10 bases; nucleotides outside the gene matches: 7. The V gene's germline CDR1 is MNHEY and CDR2 SVGAGI. The CDR3 consists of 14 residues. This CDR3 is CASNLGTSGRGQYF. CDR3 nucleotides: TGTGCCAGCAACCTGGGGACTAGCGGGAGGGGTCAGTACTTC.

V and J are TRBV5-4 and TRBJ1-1; possible D gene TRBD1, 5 bases. This CDR3 spans 13 amino acids. Germline loops: CDR1 SGHNT, CDR2 YYREEE (reference sequence). V was trimmed by 4 bases and J by 3 bases, leaving 10 bases between them. The CDR3, as DNA: TGTGCCAGCAGCCCCCCGGGGGACACTGAAGCTTTCTTT. Translating gives CASSPPGDTEAFF.

The chain couples TRBV18 to TRBJ2-3, with TRBD2 identical over 12 bases. CDR1 KGHSH and CDR2 LQKENI come from the germline V gene. This CDR3 comprises 19 residues. With 6 bases clipped from V and 7 bases from J, the junction kept 20 bases outside the gene matches. The chain's CDR3 is CASSPPRDREGLAGNTQYF. The CDR3 DNA sequence: TGTGCCAGCTCCCCCCCCCGGGACAGGGAAGGACTAGCGGGAAATACGCAGTATTTT. The variable domain in full, completed from reference TRBV18 and TRBJ2-3, reads NAGVMQNPRHLVRRRGQEARLRCSPMKGHSHVYWYRQLPEEGLKFMVYLQKENIIDESGMPKERFSAEFPKEGPSILRIQQVVRGDSAAYFCASSPPRDREGLAGNTQYFGPGTRLTVL.

The rearrangement uses TRBV13 and TRBJ2-7; D possibly corresponds to TRBD1 (6 bases). The germline V gene encodes CDR1 PRHDT and CDR2 FYEKMQ (reference sequence). The CDR3 sequence is 14 residues long. Trimming stripped 0 bases from V and 5 bases from J, with 11 bases between. The CDR3 DNA is TGTGCCAGCAGCTTAGGCCGACAGGCACACGAGCAGTACGTC. The encoded protein is CASSLGRQAHEQYV.

This clone was seen a handful of times. The chain is built from TRBV21-1 and TRBJ1-3. TRBV21-1 is a documented pseudogene. The CDR3 contains 15 residues. CDR3 nucleotides: TGTGCCAGCAGCAAATTTGGAGTCTCTGGAAACACCATATATTTT. This sequence encodes CASSKFGVSGNTIYF.

The chain employs TRBV7-6 and TRBJ2-5; 9 bases fit TRBD2. CDR1 and CDR2 (germline): SGHVS, FNYEAQ. V gave up 8 bases and J gave up 5 bases; unmatched junction bases: 6. This CDR3 is 13 amino acids long. DNA for the CDR3: TGTGCCAGCGTAGCGGGAGTAGGGGAGACCCAGTACTTC. Translated, it gives CASVAGVGETQYF.

This clone was seen ten or more times. The chain combines TRBV7-9 with TRBJ2-1, with D possibly matching TRBD2 (5 bases). Germline V CDR1 and CDR2: SEHNR, FQNEAQ (reference sequence). The CDR3 runs to 13 residues. Trimming removed 7 bases at V and 9 bases at J, with 16 bases between. This chain's CDR3 is CASTQRERSEQFF. The CDR3, as DNA: TGTGCCAGCACCCAGAGGGAGAGATCTGAGCAGTTCTTC.

V usage is TRBV18 and J usage is TRBJ2-1; the match to TRBD1 covers 11 bases. Looked up from germline, CDR1 is KGHSH and CDR2 is LQKENI. V shed 2 bases and J 4 bases; nucleotides not matched to a gene: 1. The CDR3 is made up of 15 amino acids. Written as DNA, the CDR3 is TGTGCCAGCTCACCAGGACAGGGGGCGTACAATGAGCAGTTCTTC. Encoded protein: CASSPGQGAYNEQFF.

The V gene is TRBV4-1, the J gene TRBJ1-6, with D tentatively TRBD1 (5 bases). V was pared by 4 bases and J by 8 bases, with 12 bases between. Germline CDR1 reads MGHRA; CDR2 reads YSYEKL. The CDR3 is 14 residues long. The CDR3 loop is CASSRTSGDSPLHF. The CDR3 DNA sequence: TGCGCCAGCAGCCGTACATCGGGGGATTCACCCCTCCACTTT.

The chain joins TRBV6-2 or TRBV6-3 to TRBJ2-3; 8 bases are a match to TRBD2. This CDR3 is 17 amino acids long. J lost 4 bases, V lost 2 bases, and 11 bases had no gene match. Germline V gene sequence: CDR1 MNHEY, CDR2 SVGEGT. This CDR3 is CASSYGSGSPSPDTQYF. The DNA of the CDR3 is TGTGCCAGCAGTTACGGCAGCGGGAGCCCTTCCCCAGATACGCAGTATTTT.

The chain couples TRBV24-1 to TRBJ2-3; TRBD2 matches 7 bases. The CDR3 contains 16 residues. Germline trimming cut 4 bases from V and 5 bases from J; bases unmatched to any gene: 11. Germline V gives CDR1 KGHDR, CDR2 SFDVKD. The CDR3: CATSETGAGAGDTQYF. DNA of the CDR3: TGTGCCACCAGTGAGACGGGCGCGGGAGCAGGAGATACGCAGTATTTT.